This T cell receptor beta chain was profiled in a study of T-cell memory formation after mild COVID-19. Across the whole study: Largely, the TCR clusters proved donor specific. Study findings and constraints: Later expanders leaned CD4+, whereas day 15 to 85 contracting clones were balanced CD4/CD8. Memory from before infection featured some responding clones, which suggests cross-reactive memory joined.

TCR alpha and TCR beta cDNA libraries with sample barcodes and UMIs came from 5'RACE using constant-segment primers. TCRdb redid the calling of the 5' RACE reads with MiXCR, one entry per CDR3 protein. Of 550,000 to 700,000 distinct CDR3 sequences in the sample, roughly 18% were seen once. This clonotype has just a few counts. Its antigen is currently unknown. J gave up 3 bases and V 4 bases, and 5 bases lay outside the gene matches. CDR1 and CDR2 (germline): PRHDT, FYEKMQ (reference sequence). The CDR3 totals 16 residues. The sequencing sample was made of PBMCs or a T cell subset sorted from them (not recorded which). The sequence was collected from an adult woman who had mild COVID-19 (a few samples of this study predate the infection). Cell type and time point are not known. The chain combines TRBV13 with TRBJ2-5; 13 positions agree with TRBD2. The CDR3 DNA follows: TGTGCCAGCAGCTCACCGGGACTAGCGGGGAAAGAGACCCAGTACTTC. Its protein product is CASSSPGLAGKETQYF.